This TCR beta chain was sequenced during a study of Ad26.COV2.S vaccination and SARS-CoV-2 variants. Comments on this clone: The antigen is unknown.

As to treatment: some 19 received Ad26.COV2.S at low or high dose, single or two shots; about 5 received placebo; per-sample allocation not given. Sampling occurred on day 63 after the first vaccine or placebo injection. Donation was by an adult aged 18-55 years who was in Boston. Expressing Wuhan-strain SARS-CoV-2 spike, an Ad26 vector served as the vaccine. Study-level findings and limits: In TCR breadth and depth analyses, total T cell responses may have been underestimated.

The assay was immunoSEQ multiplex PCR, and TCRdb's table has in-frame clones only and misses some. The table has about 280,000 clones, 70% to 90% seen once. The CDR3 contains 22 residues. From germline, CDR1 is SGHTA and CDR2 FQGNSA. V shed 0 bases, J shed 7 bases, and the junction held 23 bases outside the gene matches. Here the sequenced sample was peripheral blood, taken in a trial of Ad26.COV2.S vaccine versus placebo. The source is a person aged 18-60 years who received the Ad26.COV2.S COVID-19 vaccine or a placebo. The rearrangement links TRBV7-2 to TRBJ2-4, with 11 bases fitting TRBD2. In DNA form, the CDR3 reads TGTGCCAGCAGCTTAGCGGCCGGACGCTCACTAGCGGGAGTTTCCGGGGGGAACATTCAGTACTTC. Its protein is CASSLAAGRSLAGVSGGNIQYF.